The 18 T cell receptor beta chains below were found in one sample sequenced in a study of CD8 T cells in ankylosing spondylitis. Whole-study findings and limits: Seemingly distinctive of ankylosing spondylitis blood was a TCR beta motif formed by eight highly homologous variants.

No antigens are known for them. TCRdb re-analysed the 5' RACE reads in MiXCR, keeping a single row per CDR3 protein. The table shows around 770,000 distinct CDR3 sequences, with 12% occurring only once. Sequenced material: blood, either unsorted or a sorted T cell fraction (not recorded which). These receptors originate from a male donor with ankylosing spondylitis.

The chain has TRBV7-2 and TRBJ2-1; D might be TRBD1 or TRBD2, each matching 6 bases. Germline values: CDR1 SGHTA, CDR2 FQGNSA. CDR3 length: 16 amino acids. Trimming pared 0 bases from V and 7 bases from J, leaving 16 bases between. CDR3 sequence: CASSLAGGTAVNEQFF. For the CDR3, the DNA is TGTGCCAGCAGCTTAGCGGGGGGCACAGCCGTGAATGAGCAGTTCTTC.

This clonotype was counted between two and nine times. The chain links TRBV5-1 to TRBJ2-3; TRBD2 is a possible D gene (6 bases). CDR1 SGHRS and CDR2 YFSETQ come from the germline V gene. Trimming removed 0 bases at V and 4 bases at J, with 18 bases between. The CDR3 extends over 17 amino acids. The CDR3 region is CASSLVGTFSTADTQYF. The CDR3 DNA reads as TGCGCCAGCAGCTTGGTCGGGACTTTTTCTACCGCAGATACGCAGTATTTT.

This clonotype was found a few times. This chain uses TRBV20-1 with TRBJ2-3; D remains unclear. The CDR3 covers 12 residues. Trimming took 4 bases from V and 5 from J, leaving 10 bases between them. Germline V CDR1 and CDR2: DFQATT, SNEGSKA (reference sequence). In DNA form, the CDR3 reads TGCAGTGCTACAGAGGTTGGAGATACGCAGTATTTT. Its protein product is CSATEVGDTQYF.

In this sample, this clonotype turned up a few times. The chain links TRBV6-2 or TRBV6-3 to TRBJ2-7; maybe TRBD1 (5 bases). Trimming pared 2 bases from V and 7 bases from J, leaving 21 bases between. The CDR3 runs to 16 residues. CDR1 and CDR2 (germline): MNHEY, SVGEGT. In nucleotides, the CDR3 is TGTGCCAGCAGTTACCCGGGTGGGGCCACGCCCTTGGAGCAGTACTTC. Protein product: CASSYPGGATPLEQYF.

This clonotype was observed many times. The chain is built from TRBV4-2 and TRBJ1-2, with D tentatively TRBD1 (5 bases). The CDR3 has 14 residues. CDR1 is LGHNA and CDR2 is YNFKEQ in the germline V gene. V lost 1 base and J 2 bases, leaving 8 bases between the germline ends. CDR3 protein: CASSQVRQNYGYTF. The CDR3 DNA is TGTGCCAGCAGCCAAGTGAGACAGAACTATGGCTACACCTTC.

V and J are TRBV9 and TRBJ1-4; D perhaps matches TRBD1 (5 bases). Germline loops: CDR1 SGDLS, CDR2 YYNGEE. The CDR3 runs 18 residues. Trimming stripped 0 bases from V and 0 bases from J, with 15 bases between. The CDR3 loop reads CASSVAQDTYATNEKLFF. CDR3 sequence (DNA): TGTGCCAGCAGCGTAGCTCAGGACACCTATGCAACTAATGAAAAACTGTTTTTT.

This clonotype was seen ten or more times. CDR3 loop: CASSPLGGTEAFF. The CDR3 region has the DNA TGTGCCAGCAGTCCTTTAGGGGGTACTGAAGCTTTCTTT. The genes are TRBV12-3 or TRBV12-4 and TRBJ1-1, with D possibly TRBD1 on 6 matching bases. The CDR3 runs to 13 residues. Trimming took 5 bases from V and 5 from J, leaving 12 bases between them.

The chain carries TRBV5-6 and TRBJ1-1; tentatively, D is TRBD1 (6 bases). The germline V gene encodes CDR1 SGHDT and CDR2 YYEEEE. CDR3 length: 13 amino acids. Trimming stripped 8 bases from V and 5 bases from J, with 16 bases between. CDR3 residues: CASINREGTEAFF. The DNA for the CDR3 is TGTGCCAGTATAAACAGGGAAGGGACTGAAGCTTTCTTT.

This clonotype was seen more than once but under ten times. This chain links TRBV9 with TRBJ1-1, with 9 nucleotides matching TRBD1. There are 14 residues in the CDR3. With 3 bases clipped from V and 4 bases from J, the junction kept 4 bases outside the gene matches. The V gene's germline CDR1 is SGDLS and CDR2 YYNGEE. In DNA form, the CDR3 reads TGTGCCAGCAGCGACGGGACAGGGCGCACTGAAGCTTTCTTT. Translating it yields CASSDGTGRTEAFF.

The sample holds a few counts of this clonotype. This chain uses TRBV6-2 or TRBV6-3 with TRBJ1-2; no clear D gene. Germline CDR1 reads MNHEY; CDR2 reads SVGEGT. V shed 6 bases and J shed 7 bases, with 18 bases lying between them. The CDR3 length is 14 residues. Here the CDR3 reads CASRDQFYRAGYTF. For the CDR3, the DNA is TGTGCCAGCAGGGACCAGTTCTACCGAGCTGGCTACACCTTC.

The sample holds a few counts of this clonotype. This sequence joins TRBV30 and TRBJ2-3; 9 bases agree with TRBD2. The J segment lost 6 bases and the V segment lost 0 bases, leaving 13 bases of the junction unmatched. CDR1 GTSNPN and CDR2 SVGIG come from the germline V gene (reference sequence). The CDR3 has 17 residues. The CDR3 coding sequence is TGTGCCTGGAGTGTACCCTTTGTAGCGGGAGATTCCGATACGCAGTATTTT. It yields the protein CAWSVPFVAGDSDTQYF.

This clonotype has just a few counts. The chain employs TRBV20-1 and TRBJ2-2, with a possible D match to TRBD2 (6 bases). The CDR3 extends over 13 amino acids. Trimming removed 6 bases from V and 8 bases from J, with 16 bases in between. Per the germline V gene, CDR1 is DFQATT and CDR2 is SNEGSKA (reference sequence). The CDR3 spells CSATTSWSGELFF. CDR3 coding DNA: TGCAGTGCCACGACTAGTTGGTCGGGGGAGCTGTTTTTT.

This clonotype has a handful of counts. The chain recombines TRBV14 with TRBJ2-3; 8 bases are a match to TRBD2. CDR3 length: 15 residues. J was trimmed by 1 base and V by 1 base; bases with no gene match: 1. Germline CDR1 and CDR2: SGHDN and FVKESK. The CDR3 sequence: CASSQVLAGTDTQYF. The CDR3 DNA is TGTGCCAGCAGCCAAGTACTAGCGGGCACAGATACGCAGTATTTT.

The CDR3 here is CATRGFVTNTQYF. The CDR3 DNA follows: TGTGCCACCAGGGGCTTTGTAACAAATACGCAGTATTTT. The V gene is TRBV15, the J gene TRBJ2-3; D unclear. V dropped 6 bases and J dropped 7 bases, with 14 bases sitting between them. Germline V gene data show CDR1 as LNHNV and CDR2 as YYDKDF (reference sequence). This CDR3 is 13 amino acids long.

The chain recombines TRBV7-2 with TRBJ2-2, with D uncertain. This CDR3 is built from 16 residues. Germline assignment: CDR1 SGHTA and CDR2 FQGNSA. Trimming stripped 3 bases from V and 5 bases from J, with 16 bases between. CDR3 residues: CASSLRPTGRTGELFF. CDR3 bases: TGTGCCAGCAGCTTGAGGCCGACCGGTAGGACCGGGGAGCTGTTTTTT.

The rearrangement uses TRBV29-1 and TRBJ2-7, with D possibly matching TRBD2 (5 bases). The CDR3 spans 12 residues. V gave up 4 bases and J gave up 3 bases, with 10 bases separating them. Germline V gene data show CDR1 as SQVTM and CDR2 as ANQGSEA. CDR3 region: CSVGGSLYEQYF. As DNA, the CDR3 is TGCAGCGTTGGAGGGAGCCTCTACGAGCAGTACTTC.

The chain joins TRBV7-2 to TRBJ2-2, with D perhaps matching TRBD1 (5 bases). Between the trimmed V and J ends, which lost 5 bases and 0 bases, there was a span of 16 bases. Germline V gene data show CDR1 as SGHTA and CDR2 as FQGNSA. CDR3 length: 17 residues. Here the CDR3 DNA reads TGTGCCAGCAGCCTCGGCGTCAGGGCCACGAACACCGGGGAGCTGTTTTTT. This encodes CASSLGVRATNTGELFF.

A few counts support this clonotype. The chain couples TRBV24-1 to TRBJ2-2, with D maybe TRBD2 (5 bases). The CDR3 spans 14 residues. Germline V gene data show CDR1 as KGHDR and CDR2 as SFDVKD. Trimming took off 0 bases at V and 6 bases at J, with 7 bases between the two ends. CDR3 in DNA: TGTGCCACCAGTGATTTGGCGGGTGCCGGGGAGCTGTTTTTT. Protein: CATSDLAGAGELFF.